Presented here are 9 T cell receptor beta chains from one specimen sequenced in a study of technical replicates of blood from a few donors. Only in-frame clones appear in the TCRdb table, and some are missing; sequencing was by immunoSEQ multiplex PCR. The data show 64,000 or so clones, almost 98% seen once. The specimen sequenced was T cells isolated from PBMCs. These receptors were obtained from a human donor in good health.

The CDR3 is CAIRRTDYGYTF. CDR3 nucleotides: TGTGCCATCAGACGGACTGACTATGGCTACACCTTC. The rearrangement links TRBV10-3 to TRBJ1-2; no firm D call. The CDR3 spans 12 residues. Germline V CDR1 and CDR2: ENHRY, SYGVKD. The V end was cut by 6 bases, the J end by 3 bases, with 8 bases between.

The rearrangement links TRBV5-6 to TRBJ2-4, with TRBD1 matching 7 bases. Germline-derived CDR1 and CDR2 are SGHDT and YYEEEE. V lost 4 bases and J lost 2; bases outside the gene matches: 6. This CDR3 comprises 15 residues. The CDR3 DNA is TGTGCCAGCAGCCCTGGACAGGATCCCAAAAACATTCAGTACTTC. Its translation is CASSPGQDPKNIQYF.

The gene calls are TRBV5-4 and TRBJ1-6, with a possible D match to TRBD1 (6 bases). This CDR3 region has 15 residues. Trimming took 2 bases from V and 6 from J, leaving 12 bases between them. Germline CDR1 and CDR2: SGHNT and YYREEE (reference sequence). CDR3 DNA: TGTGCCAGCAGCTTAGGGGGAAACACTAATTCACCCCTCCACTTT. This gives the protein CASSLGGNTNSPLHF. Full variable domain (outside the CDR3, taken from reference TRBV5-4 and TRBJ1-6): ETGVTQSPTHLIKTRGQQVTLRCSSQSGHNTVSWYQQALGQGPQFIFQYYREEENGRGNFPPRFSGLQFPNYSSELNVNALELDDSALYLCASSLGGNTNSPLHFGNGTRLTVT.

The chain recombines TRBV4-1 with TRBJ1-2, with D possibly matching TRBD1 (5 bases). The ends were cut back, 1 base at V and 4 bases at J, with 16 bases in the middle. This CDR3 has 16 amino acids. Germline assignment: CDR1 MGHRA and CDR2 YSYEKL. The CDR3 DNA reads as TGCGCCAGCAGCCAAGGGTTCAACCAGGGATTCTATGGCTACACCTTC. Protein product: CASSQGFNQGFYGYTF.

J is TRBJ1-5 and V is TRBV19; no clear D gene. This CDR3 spans 15 amino acids. V was shortened by 8 bases and J by 3 bases, with 17 bases between the two germline ends. Per germline, CDR1 LNHDA and CDR2 SQIVND (reference sequence). The CDR3, as DNA: TGTGCCAGTTCAAGAGAGGGCAGGACCAATCAGCCCCAGCATTTT. This encodes CASSREGRTNQPQHF.

V gene TRBV4-1 combines with J gene TRBJ2-1; 7 positions agree with TRBD1. The ends lost 8 bases at V and 0 bases at J; junction bases unmatched: 4. There are 14 residues in the CDR3. Germline CDR1 reads MGHRA; CDR2 reads YSYEKL. CDR3 coding DNA: TGCGCCAGCCAAGACAGGGCCTCCTACAATGAGCAGTTCTTC. Protein product: CASQDRASYNEQFF.

The chain combines TRBV7-2 with TRBJ1-1; maybe TRBD1 (5 bases). CDR1 SGHTA and CDR2 FQGNSA come from the germline V gene. Trimming took off 1 base at V and 11 bases at J, with 14 bases between the two ends. The CDR3 is 13 residues long. The CDR3 nucleotides are TGTGCCAGCAGCTTAGACTCCGCAGGGAGGGCTTTCTTT. Translation gives CASSLDSAGRAFF.

This chain joins TRBV2 and TRBJ2-3, with 9 bases aligning to TRBD2. Germline CDR1 SNHLY, CDR2 FYNNEI. This CDR3 is 15 amino acids long. With V trimmed by 3 bases and J by 8 bases, 9 bases remained unmatched. The CDR3 sequence: CASSDIAGEMGTQYF. The CDR3 DNA reads TGTGCCAGCAGTGATATAGCGGGAGAGATGGGTACGCAGTATTTT.

The rearrangement joins TRBV7-9 to TRBJ1-1; D gene uncertain. Trimming removed 0 bases from V and 1 base from J, with 6 bases in between. This CDR3 comprises 14 residues. Germline CDR1 reads SEHNR; CDR2 reads FQNEAQ (reference sequence). The CDR3 bases are TGTGCCAGCAGCTTAGCGAGCCAGAACACTGAAGCTTTCTTT. It encodes CASSLASQNTEAFF.